This T cell receptor beta chain was captured by sequencing in a study of CD8+CD57+ T cells in acquired aplastic anemia. Study-level background: Recorded DNA amounts for sorted CD4+ and CD8+ cells had an average of 3.2 ug.

Sequenced patients had shown CD8+CD57+ cell expansion by flow cytometry. No therapy had been given to the patients at the time of blood sampling. Genomic DNA served as template for TCR beta VDJ and CDR3 profiling. TCRdb called the reads again in MiXCR, with one record for every CDR3 protein. Among hundreds of thousands of distinct CDR3 sequences listed, around 33% were seen once. V was cut by 4 bases and J by 13 bases, with 28 bases left in between. This CDR3 region has 18 residues. Germline V gene lookup returns CDR1 KGHDR and CDR2 SFDVKD. This TCR derives from a human donor with aplastic anemia. The specimen was sorted CD4+, CD8+, or CD8+CD57+ T cells (not recorded which) from PBMCs. The chain joins TRBV24-1 to TRBJ1-6; D not resolved. The chain's CDR3 is CATSELPLRAEYPPPLHF. CDR3 bases: TGTGCCACCAGTGAGCTCCCCCTCAGAGCCGAATATCCCCCCCCCCTCCACTTT.